One sample yielded the 7 T cell receptor beta chains listed below, sequenced in a study of response to subunit inactivated influenza vaccine. One entry per CDR3 protein results from TCRdb running MiXCR on the RT-PCR reads. The table includes hundreds of thousands of distinct CDR3 sequences, 13% detected once. This specimen consisted of PBMCs from blood, obtained 35 to 45 days after vaccination. These receptors were taken from a man aged 50-59 years who received an inactivated influenza vaccine.

This clonotype was observed many times. This chain links TRBV9 with TRBJ2-2, with D uncertain. The germline V gene has CDR1 SGDLS and CDR2 YYNGEE. Trimming stripped 1 base from V and 6 bases from J, with 7 bases between. The CDR3 sequence is 13 residues long. CDR3 sequence: CASSVPMAGELFF. CDR3 DNA: TGTGCCAGCAGCGTACCGATGGCCGGGGAGCTGTTTTTT.

This clonotype was picked up a small number of times. This rearrangement joins TRBV7-6 to TRBJ2-1; 12 nucleotides align to TRBD2. Germline-derived CDR1 and CDR2 are SGHVS and FNYEAQ. CDR3 length equals 16 residues. Trimming took 5 bases from V and 8 from J; bases not matched to a gene: 10. CDR3 nucleotides: TGTGCCAGCAGCCTAAGCGGACTAGCGGGAACCCATGAGCAGTTCTTC. As protein: CASSLSGLAGTHEQFF.

The chain couples TRBV11-2 to TRBJ1-4; unclear D gene. Germline CDR1 and CDR2: SGHAT and FQNNGV. Trimming cost V 3 bases and J 7 bases, with 9 bases left between them. This CDR3 has 13 amino acids. The CDR3 DNA is TGTGCCAGCAGCTTCAAAGGTGGTGAAAAACTGTTTTTT. It specifies CASSFKGGEKLFF.

This clonotype was counted between two and nine times. The rearrangement joins TRBV6-2 or TRBV6-3 to TRBJ2-7, with 10 bases fitting TRBD1. Germline trimming cut 6 bases from V and 7 bases from J; bases unmatched to any gene: 12. This CDR3 region has 15 residues. CDR1 is MNHEY and CDR2 is SVGEGT in the germline V gene. The DNA of the CDR3 is TGTGCCAGCAGGAGCCGGACAGGGGGACTTGAGGAGCAGTACTTC. Translation: CASRSRTGGLEEQYF.

Only a few counts were recorded for this clonotype. The chain employs TRBV3-1 and TRBJ2-7; D is perhaps TRBD1 or TRBD2 (6 bases each). CDR1 and CDR2 (germline): LGHDT, YNNKEL (reference sequence). V lost 1 base and J 3 bases, leaving 16 bases between the germline ends. The CDR3 is made up of 16 amino acids. The CDR3 is CASSQAFVGGNYEQYF. CDR3 DNA sequence: TGTGCCAGCAGCCAAGCATTTGTGGGGGGCAACTACGAGCAGTACTTC.

This chain connects TRBV5-1 to TRBJ2-3; D is uncertain. CDR3 length equals 14 residues. From germline, CDR1 is SGHRS and CDR2 YFSETQ. The V and J ends lost 4 bases and 2 bases respectively, with 11 bases between them. The CDR3 sequence: CASSRRGPTDTQYF. The DNA for the CDR3 is TGCGCCAGCAGCCGTCGTGGGCCCACAGATACGCAGTATTTT.

This clonotype came up a few times. This sequence joins TRBV10-3 and TRBJ2-7; D remains ambiguous. Germline CDR1 reads ENHRY; CDR2 reads SYGVKD. Between the trimmed V and J ends, which lost 0 bases and 3 bases, there was a span of 12 bases. The length of the CDR3 is 15 residues. The CDR3 sequence is CAISESNRFGYEQYF. The CDR3 DNA follows: TGTGCCATCAGTGAGTCGAATAGGTTCGGCTACGAGCAGTACTTC.